This T cell receptor beta chain was retrieved from a study of shared clonotypes between healthy human individuals (dated by TCRdb to about 2020). Context from the whole study: The cohort included three men and a couple of women between 18 and 49 years of age. For each donor, CD4 naive and CD4 memory were each run on three plates, CD8 naive on two plates, and CD8 memory on one plate. The study deeply sequenced blood TCR repertoires of about 5 healthy adults to estimate repertoire size and the extent of clonotype sharing between individuals. To increase sequencing depth and limit assay-specific biases, different laboratories used diverse techniques to prepare libraries and sequence TCR repertoires. Leukapheresis yielded between about 0.94 and 10 billion PBMCs per donor. The study at large found these results: Sampling was restricted to blood, and TCR repertoires in tissue are likely to differ from TCR repertoires in blood. Naive subsets generally had larger estimated clonotype richness than memory subsets did. Because the study included only a small number of donors, the genetic and exposure-history diversity represented was limited. Sharing across several donors was observed for approximately 5% of naive CD4, 3% to 4% of naive CD8, about 2.3% of memory CD4, and approximately 0.41% of memory CD8 clonotypes. Clonotypes shared by all four sorted-subset donors showed higher generation probabilities than non-shared clonotypes. Rarefaction of sorted-subset datasets indicated incomplete sequencing despite the large sequencing depth. Pairwise subsampling indicated that sequencing depth was expected to affect the degree of clonotype sharing among donors.

The donors were healthy, HIV-negative adults with no recently reported acute infections or vaccinations. All donors were Caucasian adults living in Nashville, Tennessee, USA. Magnetic negative selection was used to enrich CD4+ T cells, after which naive cells were positively selected on CD45RA and the negative fraction became the memory subset. After blood collection by leukapheresis, PBMCs were isolated using Ficoll-Histopaque density gradient centrifugation and then cryopreserved in the vapor phase of liquid nitrogen. Analytical flow cytometry was used to check the purity and quantity of each magnetically sorted T cell population. Genomic DNA was isolated from every sorted fraction and measured by UV absorbance on a Nanodrop 2000c. For CDR1 and CDR2, the germline V gene lists MDHEN and SYDVKM. Ends trimmed: V by 7 bases, J by 0 bases; bases unmatched to a gene: 26. Including the terminal cysteine and phenylalanine, the CDR3 comprises 22 residues. Just CDR3 DNA is preserved here, 66 bases in frame from base 1.

TCR CDR3 regions were amplified from genomic DNA by multiplex PCR using the deep immunoSEQ assay. Genomic DNA extracted from each cell subset was distributed evenly over all wells of several immunoSEQ 96-well plates, and each plate served as one replicate. For sorted subsets, around 200 ng genomic DNA, equal to 25,000 to 35,000 T cell genomes, was loaded into each replicate PCR. Purified libraries were measured with a Qubit 3.0 fluorometer, size-checked on a Bioanalyzer 2100, and measured again with the KAPA Library Quantification kit. A separate single-read 150-cycle Illumina NextSeq 550 flow cell was used to sequence each immunoSEQ 96-well plate. From the authors' description of their analysis: Because the immunoSEQ output held only junctional sequences and lacked quality scores, the filtering could not match the filtering applied to full-length reads. Sequences were annotated with PyIR, a Python wrapper for IgBLAST v1.9, and V/J genes and CDR3 were assigned using IMGT germline references. Reads with weak V/J assignments (E-value above 1e-6), missing CDR3, stop codons, out-of-frame junctions, or ambiguous translated residues were removed. V3J clonotypes were defined by identical inferred V gene, J gene, and CDR3 amino acid sequence. Percentage overlap between repertoires was computed as shared unique clonotypes divided by the size of the smaller repertoire. RTK rarefaction, the Chao1 estimator, and Recon v2.1 estimates of unobserved clonotypes were used to assess repertoire richness. Generation probabilities were computed with OLGA for all TCRbeta clonotypes obtained by the gDNA method from a handful of donors. In TCRdb, the immuneACCESS table is reduced to in-frame sequences with V and J assigned. These tables do not hold every clone; where another copy was compared, an unresolved V gene accounts for under half, and the others remain unexplained. Clonal size and the V and J genes are those of that table, whereas D and trimming came from the DNA. The sample table records about 2 million clones; 95% of these occur just once. The top ten hold 0.1% to 0.15% of the sample.

About this clone itself: Its binding antigen is unknown. Base quality data are lacking; no much larger clone is found one base away.

The clonotype was recovered from a man in his late teens or twenties in good health. This sequence uses TRBV28 and TRBJ2-4, and 8 junction bases match TRBD1. Sequencing used naive CD4+ T cells sorted from blood. The sample's cell subset or site, from its label and the paper: CD45RA+ positively selected. The CDR3 protein: CASKGVLGYGRGLGEAKNIQYF. In nucleotide form, the sequence is TGTGCCAGCAAGGGAGTTTTGGGGTATGGCAGGGGGCTGGGTGAAGCCAAAAACATTCAGTACTTC.